This T cell receptor beta chain originates from a study of post-analysis software for immune sequencing data. Study summary: Patients had relapsing-remitting, secondary progressive or progressive-relapsing multiple sclerosis; some lacked subtype.

Unique molecular identifiers featured in each of the TCR beta cDNA libraries. The T cell input of roughly 0.95 to 11 million gave roughly 500,000 cDNA molecules. Each CDR3 protein gets one entry after TCRdb re-called the PCR reads with MiXCR. Of fewer than 850,000 distinct CDR3 sequences listed, around 27% are singletons. Study results and limitations: Roughly 5 TRBV segments (TRBV5-6, TRBV5-1 and TRBV20-1 among them) occurred more frequently in patients than in controls. Relative to controls, patients with multiple sclerosis showed significantly lower normalized Chao1 diversity. Under F measure analysis, samples from one preparation batch co-clustered strongly.

Germline CDR1 LGHNA, CDR2 YNFKEQ. V trimming: 0 bases; J trimming: 7 bases; junction bases outside the gene matches: 3. CDR3 length: 13 residues. This clonotype was seen a handful of times. Its target is not known. Sample: blood. This TCR was sampled from a girl aged 5-17 years with multiple sclerosis. The chain recombines TRBV4-2 with TRBJ2-7; 7 nucleotides align to TRBD2. The CDR3 loop reads CASSQDGGKEQYF. CDR3 sequence (DNA): TGTGCCAGCAGCCAAGACGGGGGGAAGGAGCAGTACTTC.